One sample yielded the 27 T cell receptor beta chains listed below, sequenced in a study of glioma-infiltrating T cells after dendritic cell vaccination. Libraries were prepared by immunoSEQ multiplex PCR; TCRdb keeps only in-frame clonotypes and omits some of them. Among over 90,000 clones, roughly 80% were seen once, and the ten largest hold more than 10%. The sequences come from blood, collected before dendritic cell vaccination. These receptors all stem from a human donor with glioblastoma.

The rearrangement uses TRBV5-1 and TRBJ2-1; maybe TRBD2 (5 bases). This CDR3 is 13 amino acids long. V lost 2 bases and J 6 bases, leaving 9 bases between the germline ends. Per germline, CDR1 SGHRS and CDR2 YFSETQ. The CDR3 spells CASSFNSGNEQFF. CDR3 coding DNA: TGCGCCAGCAGCTTCAACAGCGGCAATGAGCAGTTCTTC.

CDR3 in amino acids: CASSPAGDGITFNYGYTF. As DNA, the CDR3 is TGTGCCAGCAGCCCTGCAGGGGATGGTATAACTTTTAACTATGGCTACACCTTC. The chain is built from TRBV7-9 and TRBJ1-2; D is possibly TRBD1 (6 bases). The CDR3 is 18 residues long. The V end lost 5 bases, the J end lost 1 base, and 23 bases lay between the germline ends. Germline CDR1 is SEHNR and CDR2 is FQNEAQ (reference sequence).

The genes are TRBV11-2 and TRBJ1-2; 8 bases map to TRBD1. The CDR3 is 16 residues long. Germline V gene sequence: CDR1 SGHAT, CDR2 FQNNGV. J was trimmed by 8 bases and V by 4 bases; bases with no gene match: 15. DNA of the CDR3: TGTGCCAGCAGCTACACGGGTGGGCAGGGGGCTGGAGGCTACACCTTC. It translates to CASSYTGGQGAGGYTF.

CDR3 loop: CASIPDRGAGELFF. The DNA of the CDR3 is TGTGCCAGCATCCCCGACAGGGGCGCCGGGGAGCTGTTTTTT. The chain joins TRBV2 to TRBJ2-2; 8 positions agree with TRBD1. With 7 bases clipped from V and 6 bases from J, the junction kept 7 bases outside the gene matches. There are 14 residues in the CDR3. Germline-derived CDR1 and CDR2 are SNHLY and FYNNEI. Looking up the rest from reference TRBV2 and TRBJ2-2 gives the full variable domain: EPEVTQTPSHQVTQMGQEVILRCVPISNHLYFYWYRQILGQKVEFLVSFYNNEISEKSEIFDDQFSVERPDGSNFTLKIRSTKLEDSAMYFCASIPDRGAGELFFGEGSRLTVL.

The CDR3 region is CASSFYRGNEKLFF. CDR3 DNA sequence: TGCGCCAGCAGCTTCTATAGGGGTAATGAAAAACTGTTTTTT. The chain is built from TRBV5-1 and TRBJ1-4; tentatively, D is TRBD1 (5 bases). The V and J ends lost 2 bases and 4 bases respectively, with 9 bases between them. CDR3 length: 14 amino acids. Germline-derived CDR1 and CDR2 are SGHRS and YFSETQ.

The V and J genes are TRBV7-9 and TRBJ1-1; tentative D call: TRBD1 (5 bases). Germline V lookup: CDR1 SEHNR, CDR2 FQNEAQ (reference sequence). The ends were cut back, 6 bases at V and 1 base at J, with 9 bases in the middle. This CDR3 spans 13 amino acids. The CDR3 reads CASRKQANTEAFF. The CDR3 bases are TGTGCCAGCAGGAAACAGGCGAACACTGAAGCTTTCTTT.

V usage is TRBV12-5 and J usage is TRBJ2-7; D might be TRBD1 (6 bases). Germline CDR1 reads LGHNT; CDR2 reads FRNRAP. Deletions cut 2 bases from V and 3 bases from J, with 20 bases between. This CDR3 contains 17 residues. CDR3 bases: TGTGCTAGTGGTTTGCCCGCATCATCGACAGGCTACTACGAGCAGTACTTC. This sequence encodes CASGLPASSTGYYEQYF.

V usage is TRBV5-8 and J usage is TRBJ2-7; D gene unclear. The V gene's germline CDR1 is SGHTS and CDR2 YDEGEE. Trimming stripped 0 bases from V and 0 bases from J, with 7 bases between. CDR3 length equals 14 residues. In DNA form, the CDR3 reads TGTGCCAGCAGCTTGGATAGTAGCTCCTACGAGCAGTACTTC. Protein product: CASSLDSSSYEQYF.

CDR3 residues: CAISPTGGLAKNIQYF. The CDR3 DNA sequence: TGTGCCATCAGCCCGACAGGGGGCTTAGCCAAAAACATTCAGTACTTC. This chain joins TRBV10-3 and TRBJ2-4, with 10 positions matching TRBD1. CDR1 and CDR2 (germline): ENHRY, SYGVKD. This CDR3 has 16 residues. V dropped 6 bases and J dropped 0; count of bases not matched to a gene: 5.

The chain uses TRBV4-3 and TRBJ2-5; 8 nucleotides align to TRBD2. Unmatched junction bases numbered 6, after V lost 0 bases and J lost 6 bases. The CDR3 extends over 15 amino acids. Germline lookup yields CDR1 LGHNA and CDR2 YSLEER. CDR3 DNA sequence: TGCGCCAGCAGCCAAGATCCGGGGGGGCCGAAGACCCAGTACTTC. Translation: CASSQDPGGPKTQYF.

As regards this clone: At the DNA level, this CDR3 is encoded by other sequences in the same sample as well. The V gene is TRBV5-1, the J gene TRBJ1-6; no clear D. V dropped 1 base and J dropped 9 bases, with 11 bases sitting between them. This CDR3 has 14 amino acids. The V gene's germline CDR1 is SGHRS and CDR2 YFSETQ. The CDR3 DNA reads TGCGCCAGCAGCTTGACGGGCCGGGGTTCACCCCTCCACTTT. This translates into CASSLTGRGSPLHF.

The rearrangement joins TRBV10-3 to TRBJ2-6; TRBD1 matches at 7 bases. This CDR3 is built from 16 residues. V lost 7 bases and J lost 0; bases outside the gene matches: 6. The V gene's germline CDR1 is ENHRY and CDR2 SYGVKD. DNA for the CDR3: TGTGCCATCACCGGGACAGCAGTCTCTGGGGCCAACGTCCTGACTTTC. This sequence encodes CAITGTAVSGANVLTF.

This chain uses TRBV11-2 with TRBJ2-7; 8 bases agree with TRBD1. The germline gives CDR1 SGHAT, CDR2 FQNNGV. This CDR3 comprises 15 residues. V was clipped by 0 bases and J by 6 bases; unmatched bases: 7. CDR3 sequence: CASSLDFDRGGEQYF. The DNA of the CDR3 is TGTGCCAGCAGCTTAGATTTCGACAGGGGAGGCGAGCAGTACTTC. Combining the CDR3 with reference TRBV11-2 and TRBJ2-7 gives the whole variable domain EAGVAQSPRYKIIEKRQSVAFWCNPISGHATLYWYQQILGQGPKLLIQFQNNGVVDDSQLPKDRFSAERLKGVDSTLKIQPAKLEDSAVYLCASSLDFDRGGEQYFGPGTRLTVT.

The V call is TRBV7-8, the J call TRBJ1-2; the D is unclear. There are 12 residues in the CDR3. In germline, CDR1 is SGHVS, CDR2 FQNEAQ. Deletions cut 3 bases from V and 4 bases from J, with 6 bases between. The CDR3 protein is CASSFPGYGYTF. CDR3 in DNA: TGTGCCAGCAGCTTCCCCGGCTATGGCTACACCTTC.

The V gene is TRBV30, the J gene TRBJ2-3, with 9 nucleotides matching TRBD1. The CDR3 totals 13 residues. Germline V gene data show CDR1 as GTSNPN and CDR2 as SVGIG (reference sequence). V was clipped by 8 bases and J by 2 bases; unmatched bases: 5. This chain's CDR3 is CAGTGLNTDTQYF. Written as DNA, the CDR3 is TGTGCCGGGACAGGGTTGAACACAGATACGCAGTATTTT.

The gene calls are TRBV30 and TRBJ2-7; the match to TRBD2 covers 12 bases. Germline V gives CDR1 GTSNPN, CDR2 SVGIG (reference sequence). The CDR3 runs 15 residues. V lost 2 bases and J lost 0; bases outside the gene matches: 2. CDR3 sequence: CAWSTSGGSSYEQYF. The CDR3 nucleotides read TGTGCCTGGAGTACTAGCGGGGGGAGCTCCTACGAGCAGTACTTC. The whole variable domain, remainder taken from reference TRBV30 and TRBJ2-7, is SQTIHQWPATLVQPVGSPLSLECTVEGTSNPNLYWYRQAAGRGLQLLFYSVGIGQISSEVPQNLSASRPQDRQFILSSKKLLLSDSGFYLCAWSTSGGSSYEQYFGPGTRLTVT.

V is TRBV6-6 and J is TRBJ1-2, with 10 bases matching TRBD1. Germline V gene lookup returns CDR1 MNHNY and CDR2 SVGAGI (reference sequence). Trimming cost V 3 bases and J 9 bases; bases outside gene matches: 4. This CDR3 spans 13 amino acids. CDR3 in DNA: TGTGCCAGCAGTTATCCGGGACAGGGGAGCTACACCTTC. This codes for CASSYPGQGSYTF.

The chain carries TRBV11-2 and TRBJ2-5; D not certain. The closer fit of TRBJ2-7 to the DNA end suggests the J call may be wrong. There are 11 residues in the CDR3. Per germline, CDR1 SGHAT and CDR2 FQNNGV. The CDR3 sequence: CASSLAHEQYF. The DNA for the CDR3 is TGTGCCAGCAGCCTTGCTCACGAGCAGTACTTC.

This chain connects TRBV7-3 to TRBJ2-1, with D possibly being TRBD2 (5 bases). Trimming pared 5 bases from V and 0 bases from J, leaving 11 bases between. Germline lookup yields CDR1 SGHTA and CDR2 FQGTGA. The CDR3 has 15 amino acids. For the CDR3, the DNA is TGTGCCAGCAGCCCCGAGGGTGCCTCCTACAATGAGCAGTTCTTC. Its protein is CASSPEGASYNEQFF.

In this sample, this clone turned up a few times. This chain joins TRBV9 and TRBJ1-2, with D possibly being TRBD1 (6 bases). CDR3 length: 15 residues. Per germline, CDR1 SGDLS and CDR2 YYNGEE. V lost 0 bases to trimming and J lost 3 bases, with 12 bases between them. This CDR3 is CASSVAGGGDYGYTF. In nucleotides, the CDR3 is TGTGCCAGCAGCGTAGCGGGAGGGGGGGACTATGGCTACACCTTC.

This chain connects TRBV5-1 to TRBJ1-4; 10 bases are shared with TRBD1. Trimming removed 5 bases from V and 5 bases from J; junction bases left unmatched: 3. The CDR3 is made up of 14 amino acids. Germline lookup yields CDR1 SGHRS and CDR2 YFSETQ. The chain's CDR3 is CASRGQGRNEKLFF. For the CDR3, the DNA is TGCGCCAGCAGGGGACAGGGGCGGAATGAAAAACTGTTTTTT.

This chain joins TRBV7-2 and TRBJ2-7, with 9 bases matching TRBD1. Trimming cost V 10 bases and J 3 bases; bases outside gene matches: 13. This CDR3 comprises 15 residues. Germline-derived CDR1 and CDR2 are SGHTA and FQGNSA. The CDR3 sequence: CATSIQGANHYEQYF. The CDR3 DNA is TGTGCCACCTCCATACAGGGGGCGAACCACTACGAGCAGTACTTC.

The chain joins TRBV5-1 to TRBJ2-5; 9 bases are shared with TRBD1. Germline values: CDR1 SGHRS, CDR2 YFSETQ. The CDR3 extends over 15 amino acids. V shed 4 bases, J shed 2 bases, and the junction held 6 bases outside the gene matches. CDR3 amino acids: CASSPWDREQETQYF. CDR3 bases: TGCGCCAGCAGCCCCTGGGACAGGGAACAAGAGACCCAGTACTTC.

The rearrangement joins TRBV4-3 to TRBJ2-5, with TRBD1 matching 8 bases. Losses at the gene ends were 3 bases for V and 5 bases for J; bases not matched to a gene: 11. Looked up from germline, CDR1 is LGHNA and CDR2 is YSLEER. The CDR3 has 16 amino acids. The CDR3 loop is CASSQGRTGNRETQYF. CDR3 nucleotide sequence: TGCGCCAGCAGCCAGGGGAGGACAGGGAATCGTGAGACCCAGTACTTC.

This sequence joins TRBV20-1 and TRBJ1-2; D remains ambiguous. Trimming took 4 bases from V and 7 from J, leaving 10 bases between them. This CDR3 has 11 residues. Germline lookup yields CDR1 DFQATT and CDR2 SNEGSKA (reference sequence). CDR3: CSAILVRGYTF. The CDR3 region has the DNA TGCAGTGCTATTCTAGTCCGTGGCTACACCTTC.

The chain employs TRBV7-9 and TRBJ1-1; the D is unclear. V was shortened by 2 bases and J by 1 base, with 11 bases between the two germline ends. Per germline, CDR1 SEHNR and CDR2 FQNEAQ (reference sequence). The CDR3 is 15 residues long. CDR3 DNA: TGTGCCAGCAGCTTATTGGCAACCGCGAACACTGAAGCTTTCTTT. Protein product: CASSLLATANTEAFF.

This clone was counted only a few times. Germline and junction disagree at one end, which may indicate a read error. The chain couples TRBV5-6 to TRBJ1-2, with 7 nucleotides matching TRBD1. The length of the CDR3 is 16 residues. Germline lookup yields CDR1 SGHDT and CDR2 YYEEEE. The CDR3 nucleotides are TGTGCCAGCACCTTGCGGGACAGAATACTATACTATGGCTACACCTTC. Translated: CASTLRDRILYYGYTF.